What follows are 22 T cell receptor beta chains derived from one specimen sequenced in a study of blood T cell repertoires in COVID-19. Sequencing was performed with immunoSEQ multiplex PCR; in TCRdb, only in-frame clones are kept and a portion is missing. The sample contains about 140,000 clones, roughly 84% of which appear only once. The specimen sequenced was PBMCs or T cells enriched from blood (not recorded which). The receptors here all came from a man aged 35-49 years with acute COVID-19.

This sequence joins TRBV11-2 and TRBJ1-1; D not resolved. The CDR3 is made up of 15 amino acids. The V gene's germline CDR1 is SGHAT and CDR2 FQNNGV. The V end was cut by 7 bases, the J end by 3 bases, with 18 bases between. The CDR3 DNA sequence: TGTGCCAGCAATTTTGTAGAGGGCTCTTACACTGAAGCTTTCTTT. The encoded protein is CASNFVEGSYTEAFF.

The V call is TRBV7-9, the J call TRBJ2-4; D gene ambiguous. CDR3 size: 11 residues. Germline V lookup: CDR1 SEHNR, CDR2 FQNEAQ (reference sequence). The V and J ends lost 6 bases and 9 bases respectively, with 9 bases between them. The CDR3 nucleotides read TGTGCCAGCAGATCAACACGCATTCAGTACTTC. This codes for CASRSTRIQYF.

Only a few counts were recorded for this clone. The chain uses TRBV5-1 and TRBJ1-4; D gene ambiguous. Germline V gene lookup returns CDR1 SGHRS and CDR2 YFSETQ. Trimming removed 0 bases at V and 0 bases at J, with 6 bases between. The CDR3 has 15 amino acids. This CDR3 is CASSLAAATNEKLFF. CDR3 nucleotides: TGCGCCAGCAGCTTGGCGGCGGCAACTAATGAAAAACTGTTTTTT.

V gene TRBV28 combines with J gene TRBJ2-7, with TRBD2 as a possible D gene (5 bases). The CDR3 runs 13 residues. V shed 10 bases and J shed 2 bases, with 15 bases lying between them. The germline V gene has CDR1 MDHEN and CDR2 SYDVKM. The CDR3 region has the DNA TGTGCCACACTTCCTCCCGGGACCTACGAGCAGTACTTC. It is translated as CATLPPGTYEQYF.

The V call is TRBV2, the J call TRBJ2-5; unclear D gene. V shed 0 bases and J shed 4 bases, with 9 bases lying between them. The CDR3 contains 14 residues. Germline V lookup: CDR1 SNHLY, CDR2 FYNNEI. The CDR3 loop reads CASSEARSLETQYF. For the CDR3, the DNA is TGTGCCAGCAGTGAAGCGCGGAGCCTAGAGACCCAGTACTTC. Full variable domain (missing parts from reference TRBV2 and TRBJ2-5): EPEVTQTPSHQVTQMGQEVILRCVPISNHLYFYWYRQILGQKVEFLVSFYNNEISEKSEIFDDQFSVERPDGSNFTLKIRSTKLEDSAMYFCASSEARSLETQYFGPGTRLLVL.

V is TRBV27 and J is TRBJ2-7; 10 bases fit TRBD2. The J segment lost 2 bases and the V segment lost 6 bases, leaving 4 bases of the junction unmatched. The CDR3 is 14 amino acids. Germline loops: CDR1 MNHEY, CDR2 SMNVEV (reference sequence). CDR3 sequence (DNA): TGTGCCAGCAGCACCGGACTAGCGGCCTACGAGCAGTACTTC. Its translation is CASSTGLAAYEQYF.

CDR3 nucleotides: TGCAGCGCGCGGCGTGGGACAGGGGATCCCTATGGCTACACCTTC. Amino acids: CSARRGTGDPYGYTF. The genes are TRBV29-1 and TRBJ1-2, with TRBD1 matching 10 bases. CDR3 size: 15 residues. V trimming: 7 bases; J trimming: 4 bases; junction bases outside the gene matches: 12. The germline V gene encodes CDR1 SQVTM and CDR2 ANQGSEA.

The chain joins TRBV11-2 to TRBJ2-1; possible D gene TRBD2, 7 bases. The CDR3 extends over 16 amino acids. Trimming pared 0 bases from V and 7 bases from J, leaving 16 bases between. Germline-derived CDR1 and CDR2 are SGHAT and FQNNGV. The CDR3 is CASSLDSGGHRNEQFF. CDR3 DNA sequence: TGTGCCAGCAGCTTAGATTCGGGGGGCCATAGGAATGAGCAGTTCTTC.

The rearrangement uses TRBV28 and TRBJ1-2, with TRBD1 matching 7 bases. This CDR3 has 13 residues. Germline V CDR1 and CDR2: MDHEN, SYDVKM. Trimming at V came to 6 bases and at J to 3 bases, leaving 4 bases not matched to a gene. The CDR3 is CASSLQGDYGYTF. The CDR3 DNA is TGTGCCAGCAGCCTCCAGGGGGACTATGGCTACACCTTC.

This chain links TRBV29-1 with TRBJ1-1; TRBD1 is a possible D gene (5 bases). V was pared by 3 bases and J by 1 base, with 15 bases between. This CDR3 is built from 15 residues. Germline V gene sequence: CDR1 SQVTM, CDR2 ANQGSEA. CDR3: CSVDGGGGANTEAFF. The CDR3 bases are TGCAGCGTTGACGGGGGTGGGGGAGCGAACACTGAAGCTTTCTTT.

CDR3: CASSWTGGYGYTF. In nucleotides, the CDR3 is TGTGCCAGCAGCTGGACAGGGGGCTATGGCTACACCTTC. The chain couples TRBV5-6 to TRBJ1-2; 10 bases agree with TRBD1. The CDR3 has 13 amino acids. Germline V lookup: CDR1 SGHDT, CDR2 YYEEEE. Unmatched junction bases numbered 0, after V lost 3 bases and J lost 4 bases.

The chain recombines TRBV19 with TRBJ1-2; TRBD1 is a possible D gene (6 bases). This CDR3 has 13 amino acids. Germline V lookup: CDR1 LNHDA, CDR2 SQIVND (reference sequence). The V end lost 10 bases, the J end lost 4 bases, and 16 bases lay between the germline ends. CDR3 nucleotide sequence: TGTGCCACCTCCAGGGGAAGTATCTATGGCTACACCTTC. Its translation is CATSRGSIYGYTF.

The table lists this clone with a count of one. The chain links TRBV18 to TRBJ2-7, with 8 bases fitting TRBD1. V was pared by 2 bases and J by 3 bases, with 3 bases of the junction left unmatched. CDR3 length: 14 amino acids. Germline loops: CDR1 KGHSH, CDR2 LQKENI. The CDR3 DNA reads TGTGCCAGCTCACCAGGACAGGGCCGCTACGAGCAGTACTTC. Protein: CASSPGQGRYEQYF.

J is TRBJ2-1 and V is TRBV30, with TRBD2 matching 8 bases. Germline lookup yields CDR1 GTSNPN and CDR2 SVGIG (reference sequence). The CDR3 sequence is 18 residues long. Trimming took 2 bases from V and 8 from J; bases not matched to a gene: 20. The DNA of the CDR3 is TGTGCCTGGAGTCTCGGGACTAGGCACTTCATGGGAGGCGATGAGCAGTTCTTC. Its protein product is CAWSLGTRHFMGGDEQFF.

The chain uses TRBV27 and TRBJ2-7; 7 positions match TRBD1. Trimming at V came to 6 bases and at J to 0 bases, leaving 8 bases not matched to a gene. There are 15 residues in the CDR3. CDR1 is MNHEY and CDR2 is SMNVEV in the germline V gene (reference sequence). CDR3: CASRPGQRSSYEQYF. CDR3 DNA sequence: TGTGCCAGCAGACCGGGACAGAGGAGCTCCTACGAGCAGTACTTC.

CDR3 sequence (DNA): TGTGCCAGCAGTTTAGCGGGAGCCGGCTACAATGAGCAGTTCTTC. Translated: CASSLAGAGYNEQFF. V usage is TRBV28 and J usage is TRBJ2-1, with 7 bases that match TRBD2. The CDR3 spans 15 residues. After removal of 2 bases from V and 3 bases from J, the junction contained 4 bases not matched to a gene. The germline V gene encodes CDR1 MDHEN and CDR2 SYDVKM.

The chain couples TRBV7-9 to TRBJ1-2, with 7 bases lining up with TRBD1. The CDR3 length is 14 residues. V lost 3 bases to trimming and J lost 5 bases; unmatched junction nucleotides: 6. Germline-derived CDR1 and CDR2 are SEHNR and FQNEAQ (reference sequence). The CDR3 sequence is CASSFQGGRYGYTF. The DNA for the CDR3 is TGTGCCAGCAGCTTCCAGGGGGGAAGGTATGGCTACACCTTC. The whole variable domain, filled in from reference TRBV7-9 and TRBJ1-2, reads DTGVSQNPRHKITKRGQNVTFRCDPISEHNRLYWYRQTLGQGPEFLTYFQNEAQLEKSRLLSDRFSAERPKGSFSTLEIQRTEQGDSAMYLCASSFQGGRYGYTFGSGTRLTVV.

The rearrangement uses TRBV19 and TRBJ2-3; D is perhaps TRBD2 (7 bases). From germline, CDR1 is LNHDA and CDR2 SQIVND (reference sequence). Deletions cut 10 bases from V and 0 bases from J, with 17 bases between. The CDR3 has 15 amino acids. The CDR3: CATRGAASSTDTQYF. DNA of the CDR3: TGTGCCACCCGGGGGGCGGCCTCTAGCACAGATACGCAGTATTTT.

This sequence joins TRBV19 and TRBJ1-1, with 7 bases fitting TRBD1. J lost 6 bases, V lost 2 bases, and 6 bases had no gene match. The V gene's germline CDR1 is LNHDA and CDR2 SQIVND (reference sequence). This CDR3 region has 14 residues. Here the CDR3 DNA reads TGTGCCAGTAGTATAACGGCAGGGGGATCTGAAGCTTTCTTT. This sequence encodes CASSITAGGSEAFF.

CDR3 region: CAISEDRGPDTQYF. DNA of the CDR3: TGTGCCATCAGTGAGGATAGGGGGCCAGATACGCAGTATTTT. The chain combines TRBV10-3 with TRBJ2-3; 7 nucleotides line up with TRBD1. This CDR3 is 14 amino acids long. Germline CDR1 reads ENHRY; CDR2 reads SYGVKD. V gave up 2 bases and J gave up 4 bases; unmatched junction bases: 3.

The rearrangement joins TRBV7-9 to TRBJ2-3; D ambiguous. CDR1 is SEHNR, CDR2 FQNEAQ, per germline (reference sequence). Trimming pared 4 bases from V and 5 bases from J, leaving 10 bases between. This CDR3 contains 13 residues. The CDR3 protein is CASSSLSGDTQYF. The CDR3 nucleotides are TGTGCCAGCAGCTCACTTAGTGGAGATACGCAGTATTTT.

The V and J genes are TRBV5-5 and TRBJ2-1; possibly TRBD1 for D (5 bases). Trimming removed 1 base from V and 5 bases from J, with 13 bases in between. CDR1 and CDR2 (germline): SGHKS, YYEKEE (reference sequence). This CDR3 comprises 15 residues. The CDR3 nucleotides read TGTGCCAGCAGCTTGAACAGTCAGGGCGACAATGAGCAGTTCTTC. Residues: CASSLNSQGDNEQFF.